The present T cell receptor beta chain was sequenced within a study of response to subunit inactivated influenza vaccine (dated by TCRdb to between 2018 and 2020). Regarding the study in general: Deep quantitative profiling of the T cell receptor repertoire was used in the study to follow responses to a trivalent subunit inactivated influenza vaccine. The full study reports these points: According to the authors, only a limited number of new T cells may be recruited by each seasonal influenza vaccination.

Only a few counts were recorded for this clonotype. Its antigen has not been determined. Base qualities are not recorded, but no much larger clone differs from it by a single base. Library preparation employed RT-PCR. For sequencing, an Illumina HiSeq 2500 was employed. The raw public reads went through TCRdb reprocessing: fastp at Q25, MiXCR clone calling, in-frame beta chains kept. When rows share a CDR3 protein, they turn into one entry using the most common DNA and genes. Counted in this sample were about 540,000 distinct CDR3 sequences; 20% to 25% of them appeared once. The top ten clonotypes cover 2.8% of the sample. The cysteine opens and the phenylalanine closes a CDR3 of 20 amino acids. Only CDR3 DNA is held: 60 bases, read in frame from base 1. These data were also filed under a second study, of T cells expressing NK-cell markers. That second report states: TCR beta cDNA libraries were made by 5'RACE template switching that added a universal primer site and unique molecular identifiers. In sorted CD3+CD56+NKG2C+, CD3+CD56+NKG2C- and CD3+CD56-NKG2C+ T-cell subsets from several donors, TCR beta-chain repertoires were profiled. Seven of the eight sequenced donors were HCMV-seropositive and one was HCMV-seronegative. In several experiments an anti-gammadeltaTCR antibody was added to restrict sorting to alphabetaTCR-expressing T cells. For six donors, the dominant CD3+CD56+NKG2C+ clonotypes were among the top 10 CD8+ clonotypes and accounted for 1.0-7.0% of CD8+ T cells. Those dominant clonotypes were again the most abundant among CD3+CD56-NKG2C+ cells in a handful of donors, at about 28.3-60.1%. Whether the expanded NKG2C-expressing T cell clones were specific for HCMV antigens was left unclear. The study sequenced eight donors, all healthy volunteers chosen at random: three men and five women. HCMV serostatus was determined by detecting HCMV-specific IgG in serum with a commercial ELISA kit. Peripheral blood mononuclear cells were isolated from blood by Ficoll density gradient centrifugation. Magnetic immunoseparation with Miltenyi isolation kits was used to isolate CD4+ and CD8+ T cells from PBMC. cDNA synthesis was primed from the TCR beta constant segment, followed by two successive PCR amplification steps. Sequencing of the libraries produced 2 x 150 bp reads on Illumina HiSeq 2000/2500, MiSeq or NextSeq. MIGEC was used to demultiplex reads and group the reads by UMI, and MiTCR was used to assemble and quantify clonotypes. To remove erroneous sequences, TCR cDNA sequences were retained only when supported by two or more reads. The tcR package was used for downstream repertoire analysis, with clonotypes matched between fractions based on CDR3 nucleotide sequence plus V segment. VDJmatch was used to annotate antigen specificity against VDJdb, with one amino acid substitution in CDR3 allowed.

The sample consisted of CD4+ T cells sorted from PBMCs, taken approximately 12 days after vaccination. The sequence was collected from a man aged 50 or older who received an inactivated influenza vaccine. Donor details come from another sample of the same person, matched by shared clones. The chain couples TRBV21-1 to TRBJ2-1; TRBD2 reflects the table's D call only, with no check against the DNA. TRBV21-1 is classified as a pseudogene. The CDR3 here reads CASSKATSGRNPPSYNEQFF. The sequenced DNA is TGTGCCAGCAGCAAAGCTACTAGCGGGAGGAATCCCCCGTCCTACAATGAGCAGTTCTTC.